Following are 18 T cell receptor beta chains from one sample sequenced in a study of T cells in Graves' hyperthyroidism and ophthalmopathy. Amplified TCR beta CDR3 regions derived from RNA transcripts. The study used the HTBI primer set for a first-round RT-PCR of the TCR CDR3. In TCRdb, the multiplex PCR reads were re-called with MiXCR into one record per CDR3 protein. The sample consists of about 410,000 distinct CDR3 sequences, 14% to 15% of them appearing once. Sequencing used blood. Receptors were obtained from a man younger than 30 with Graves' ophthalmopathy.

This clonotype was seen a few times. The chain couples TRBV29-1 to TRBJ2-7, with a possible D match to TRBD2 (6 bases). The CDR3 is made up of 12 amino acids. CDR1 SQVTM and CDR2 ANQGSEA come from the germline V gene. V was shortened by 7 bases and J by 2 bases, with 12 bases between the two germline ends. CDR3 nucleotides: TGCAGCGCGGCGGGGTCCCCCTACGAGCAGTACTTC. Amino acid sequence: CSAAGSPYEQYF.

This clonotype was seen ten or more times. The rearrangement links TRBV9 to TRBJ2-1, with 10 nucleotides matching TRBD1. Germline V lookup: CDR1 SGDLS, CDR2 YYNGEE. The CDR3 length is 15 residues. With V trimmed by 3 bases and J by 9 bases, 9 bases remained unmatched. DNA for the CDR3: TGTGCCAGCAGCGCCTCGACAGGGGGCGATTTTGAGCAGTTCTTC. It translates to CASSASTGGDFEQFF.

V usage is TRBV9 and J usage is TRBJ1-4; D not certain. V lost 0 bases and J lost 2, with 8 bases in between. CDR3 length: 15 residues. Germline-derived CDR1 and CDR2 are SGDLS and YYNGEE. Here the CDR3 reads CASSVDTATNEKLFF. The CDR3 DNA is TGTGCCAGCAGCGTAGATACAGCTACTAATGAAAAACTGTTTTTT.

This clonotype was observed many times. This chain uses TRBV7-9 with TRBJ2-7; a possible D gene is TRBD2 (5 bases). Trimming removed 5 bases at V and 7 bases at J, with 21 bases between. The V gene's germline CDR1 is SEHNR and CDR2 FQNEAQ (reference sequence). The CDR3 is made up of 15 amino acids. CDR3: CASSRPALGVGEQYF. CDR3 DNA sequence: TGTGCCAGCAGCCGCCCCGCATTGGGAGTAGGAGAGCAGTACTTC. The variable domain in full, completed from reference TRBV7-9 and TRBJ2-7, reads DTGVSQNPRHKITKRGQNVTFRCDPISEHNRLYWYRQTLGQGPEFLTYFQNEAQLEKSRLLSDRFSAERPKGSFSTLEIQRTEQGDSAMYLCASSRPALGVGEQYFGPGTRLTVT.

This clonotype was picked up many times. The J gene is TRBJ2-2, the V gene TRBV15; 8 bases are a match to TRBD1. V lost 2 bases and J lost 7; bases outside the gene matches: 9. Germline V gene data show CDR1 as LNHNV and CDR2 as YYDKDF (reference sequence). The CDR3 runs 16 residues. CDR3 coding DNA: TGTGCCACCAGCAGATCATTACAGGGGGAAGGCGGGGAGCTGTTTTTT. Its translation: CATSRSLQGEGGELFF.

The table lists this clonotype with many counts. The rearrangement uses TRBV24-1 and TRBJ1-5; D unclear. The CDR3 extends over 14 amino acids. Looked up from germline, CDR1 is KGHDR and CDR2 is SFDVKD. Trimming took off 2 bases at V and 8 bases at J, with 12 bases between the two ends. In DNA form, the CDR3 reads TGTGCCACCAGTGATTGGTCGAGTTTAAAGCCCCAGCATTTT. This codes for CATSDWSSLKPQHF.

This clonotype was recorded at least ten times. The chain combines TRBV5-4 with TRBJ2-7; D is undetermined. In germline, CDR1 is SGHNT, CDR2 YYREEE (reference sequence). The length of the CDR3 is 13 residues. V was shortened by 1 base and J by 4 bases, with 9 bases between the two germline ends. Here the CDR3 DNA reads TGTGCCAGCAGCTTGTATTTAGGATACGAGCAGTACTTC. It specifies CASSLYLGYEQYF. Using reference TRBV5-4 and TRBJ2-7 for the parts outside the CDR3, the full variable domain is ETGVTQSPTHLIKTRGQQVTLRCSSQSGHNTVSWYQQALGQGPQFIFQYYREEENGRGNFPPRFSGLQFPNYSSELNVNALELDDSALYLCASSLYLGYEQYFGPGTRLTVT.

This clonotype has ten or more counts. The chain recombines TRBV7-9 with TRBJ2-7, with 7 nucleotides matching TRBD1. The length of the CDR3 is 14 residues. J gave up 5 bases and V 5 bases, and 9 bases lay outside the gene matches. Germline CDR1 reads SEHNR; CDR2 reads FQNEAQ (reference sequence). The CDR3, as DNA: TGTGCCAGCAGCACACGACAGGGCGACCACGAGCAGTACTTC. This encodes CASSTRQGDHEQYF.

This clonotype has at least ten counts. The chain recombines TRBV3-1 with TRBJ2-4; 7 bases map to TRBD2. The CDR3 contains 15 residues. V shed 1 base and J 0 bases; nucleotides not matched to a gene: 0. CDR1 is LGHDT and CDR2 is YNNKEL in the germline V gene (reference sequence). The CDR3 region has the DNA TGTGCCAGCAGCCAAGCGGGGGGAGCCAAAAACATTCAGTACTTC. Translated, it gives CASSQAGGAKNIQYF.

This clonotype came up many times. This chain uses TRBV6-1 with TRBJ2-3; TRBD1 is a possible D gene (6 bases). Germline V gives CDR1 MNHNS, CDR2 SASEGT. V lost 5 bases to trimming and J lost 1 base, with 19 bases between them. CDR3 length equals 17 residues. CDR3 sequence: CASSRQGSGTRTDTQYF. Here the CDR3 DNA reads TGTGCCAGCAGTCGCCAGGGGTCGGGTACACGCACAGATACGCAGTATTTT.

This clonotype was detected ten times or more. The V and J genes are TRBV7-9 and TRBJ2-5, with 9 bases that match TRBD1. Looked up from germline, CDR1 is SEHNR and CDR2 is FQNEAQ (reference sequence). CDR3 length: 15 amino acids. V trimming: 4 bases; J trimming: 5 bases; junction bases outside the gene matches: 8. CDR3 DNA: TGTGCCAGCAGCTCCCACCGGGACAGGGTGGAGACCCAGTACTTC. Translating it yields CASSSHRDRVETQYF.

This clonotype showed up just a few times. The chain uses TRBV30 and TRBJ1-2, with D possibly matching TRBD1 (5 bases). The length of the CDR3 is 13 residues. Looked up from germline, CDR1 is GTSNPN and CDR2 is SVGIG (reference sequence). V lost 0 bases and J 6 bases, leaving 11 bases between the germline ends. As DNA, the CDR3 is TGTGCCTGGAGTGTGTCAGGGAAGGATGGCTACACCTTC. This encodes CAWSVSGKDGYTF.

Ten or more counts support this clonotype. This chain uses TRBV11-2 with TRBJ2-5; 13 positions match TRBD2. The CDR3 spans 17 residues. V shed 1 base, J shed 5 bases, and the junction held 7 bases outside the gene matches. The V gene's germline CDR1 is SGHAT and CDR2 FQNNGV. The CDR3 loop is CASSLALLAGGRETQYF. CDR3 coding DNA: TGTGCCAGCAGCTTAGCCCTACTAGCGGGGGGGCGCGAGACCCAGTACTTC. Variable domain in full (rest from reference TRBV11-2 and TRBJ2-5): EAGVAQSPRYKIIEKRQSVAFWCNPISGHATLYWYQQILGQGPKLLIQFQNNGVVDDSQLPKDRFSAERLKGVDSTLKIQPAKLEDSAVYLCASSLALLAGGRETQYFGPGTRLLVL.

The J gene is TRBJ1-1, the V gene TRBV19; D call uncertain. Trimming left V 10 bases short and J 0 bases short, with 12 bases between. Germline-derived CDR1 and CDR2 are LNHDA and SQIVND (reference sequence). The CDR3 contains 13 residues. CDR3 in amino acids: CATRGQLNTEAFF. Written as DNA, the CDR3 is TGTGCCACAAGAGGGCAGTTGAACACTGAAGCTTTCTTT.

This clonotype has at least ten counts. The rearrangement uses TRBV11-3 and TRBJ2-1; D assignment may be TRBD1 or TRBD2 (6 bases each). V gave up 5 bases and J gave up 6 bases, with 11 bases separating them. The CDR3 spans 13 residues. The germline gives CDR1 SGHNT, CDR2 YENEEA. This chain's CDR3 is CASSGGGVNEQFF. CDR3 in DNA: TGTGCCAGCAGCGGGGGCGGGGTCAATGAGCAGTTCTTC.

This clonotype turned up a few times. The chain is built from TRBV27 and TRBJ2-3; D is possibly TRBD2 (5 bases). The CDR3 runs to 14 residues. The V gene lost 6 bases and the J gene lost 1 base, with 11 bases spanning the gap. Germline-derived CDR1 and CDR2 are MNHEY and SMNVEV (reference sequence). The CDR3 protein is CASSQRSGTDTQYF. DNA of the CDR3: TGTGCCAGCAGCCAGCGGTCCGGCACAGATACGCAGTATTTT.

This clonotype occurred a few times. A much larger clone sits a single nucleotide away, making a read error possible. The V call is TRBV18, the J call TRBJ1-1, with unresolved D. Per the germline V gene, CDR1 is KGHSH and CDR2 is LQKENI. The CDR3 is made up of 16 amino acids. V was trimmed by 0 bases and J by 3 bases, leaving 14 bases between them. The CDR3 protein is CASSPPLRALDTEAFF. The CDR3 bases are TGTGCCAGCTCACCACCTCTTAGGGCCCTGGACACTGAAGCTTTCTTT.

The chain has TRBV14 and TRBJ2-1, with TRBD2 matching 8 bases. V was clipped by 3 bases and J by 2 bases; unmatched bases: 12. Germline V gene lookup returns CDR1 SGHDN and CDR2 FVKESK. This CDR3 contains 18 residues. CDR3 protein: CASSHDEAGLVPYNEQFF. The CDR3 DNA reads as TGTGCCAGCAGCCACGACGAGGCGGGACTAGTACCCTACAATGAGCAGTTCTTC.